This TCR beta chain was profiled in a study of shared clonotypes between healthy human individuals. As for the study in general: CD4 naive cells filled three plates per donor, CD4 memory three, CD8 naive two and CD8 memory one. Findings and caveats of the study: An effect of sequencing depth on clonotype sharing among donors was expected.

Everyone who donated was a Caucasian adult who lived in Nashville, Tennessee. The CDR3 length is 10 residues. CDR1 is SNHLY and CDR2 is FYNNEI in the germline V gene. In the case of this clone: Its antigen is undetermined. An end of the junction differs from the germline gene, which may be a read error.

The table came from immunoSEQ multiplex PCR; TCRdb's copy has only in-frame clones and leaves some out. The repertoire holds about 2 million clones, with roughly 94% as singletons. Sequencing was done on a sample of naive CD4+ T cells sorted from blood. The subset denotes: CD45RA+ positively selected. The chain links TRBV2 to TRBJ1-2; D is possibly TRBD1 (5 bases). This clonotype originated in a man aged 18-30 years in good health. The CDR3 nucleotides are TGTGCCAGCAGCGGAGGGACGGATCTCTTC. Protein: CASSGGTDLF.